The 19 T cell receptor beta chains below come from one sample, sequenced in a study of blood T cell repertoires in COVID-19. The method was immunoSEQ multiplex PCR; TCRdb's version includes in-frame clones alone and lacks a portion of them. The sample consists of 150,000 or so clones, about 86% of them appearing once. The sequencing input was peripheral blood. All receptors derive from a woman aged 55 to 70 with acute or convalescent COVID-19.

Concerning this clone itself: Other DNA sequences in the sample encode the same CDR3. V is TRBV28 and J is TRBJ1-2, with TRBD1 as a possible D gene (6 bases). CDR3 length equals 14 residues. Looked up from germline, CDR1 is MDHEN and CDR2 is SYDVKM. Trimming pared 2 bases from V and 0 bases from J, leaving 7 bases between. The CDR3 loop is CASSLGGANYGYTF. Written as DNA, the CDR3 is TGTGCCAGCAGTTTAGGGGGCGCTAACTATGGCTACACCTTC.

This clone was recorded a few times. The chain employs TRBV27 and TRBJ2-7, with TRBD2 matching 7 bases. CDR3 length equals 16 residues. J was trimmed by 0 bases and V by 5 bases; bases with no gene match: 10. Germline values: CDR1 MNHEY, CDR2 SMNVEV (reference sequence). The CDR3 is CASSPRGGDNSYEQYF. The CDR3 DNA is TGTGCCAGCAGTCCCCGGGGAGGGGATAACTCCTACGAGCAGTACTTC.

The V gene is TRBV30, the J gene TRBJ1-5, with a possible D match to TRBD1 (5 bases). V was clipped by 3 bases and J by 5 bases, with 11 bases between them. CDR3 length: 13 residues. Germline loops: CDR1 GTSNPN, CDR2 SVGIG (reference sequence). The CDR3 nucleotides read TGTGCCTGGAGCGGGGGAGAAGATCAGCCCCAGCATTTT. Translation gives CAWSGGEDQPQHF.

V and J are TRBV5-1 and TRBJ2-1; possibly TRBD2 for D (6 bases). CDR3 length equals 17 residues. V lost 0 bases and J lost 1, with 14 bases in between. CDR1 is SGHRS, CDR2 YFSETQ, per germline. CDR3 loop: CASSLAPGRGSYNEQFF. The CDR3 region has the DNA TGCGCCAGCAGCTTGGCTCCAGGGCGGGGATCCTACAATGAGCAGTTCTTC.

The DNA of the CDR3 is TGTGCCAGCAGTTTCCAGGGGAAGGGCGGGGAGCTGTTTTTT. Protein: CASSFQGKGGELFF. This rearrangement joins TRBV6-6 to TRBJ2-2; a possible D gene is TRBD1 (6 bases). V lost 4 bases and J lost 7, with 13 bases in between. Germline CDR1 and CDR2: MNHNY and SVGAGI (reference sequence). The length of the CDR3 is 14 residues.

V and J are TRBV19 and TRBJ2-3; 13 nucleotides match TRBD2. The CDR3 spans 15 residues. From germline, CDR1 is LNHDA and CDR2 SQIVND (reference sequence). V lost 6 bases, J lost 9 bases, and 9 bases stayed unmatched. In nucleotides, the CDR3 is TGTGCCAGTAGCCTAACTAGCGGGGGGGCCCGGACGCAGTATTTT. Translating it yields CASSLTSGGARTQYF.

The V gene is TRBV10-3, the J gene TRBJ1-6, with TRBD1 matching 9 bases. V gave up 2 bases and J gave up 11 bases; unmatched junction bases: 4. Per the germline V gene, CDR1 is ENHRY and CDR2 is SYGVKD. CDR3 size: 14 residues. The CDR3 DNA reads TGTGCCATCAGTGAGACAGGGGGCACGGCACCCCTCCACTTT. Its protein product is CAISETGGTAPLHF.

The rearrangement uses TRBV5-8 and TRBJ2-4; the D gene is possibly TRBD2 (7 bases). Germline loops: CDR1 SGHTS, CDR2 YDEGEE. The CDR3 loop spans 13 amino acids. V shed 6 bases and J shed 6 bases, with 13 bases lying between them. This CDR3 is CASTMRGGNIQYF. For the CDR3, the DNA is TGTGCCAGCACCATGAGGGGGGGAAACATTCAGTACTTC.

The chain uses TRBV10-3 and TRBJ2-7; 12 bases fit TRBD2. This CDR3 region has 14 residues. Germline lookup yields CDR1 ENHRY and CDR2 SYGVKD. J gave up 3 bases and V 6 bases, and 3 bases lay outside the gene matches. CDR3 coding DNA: TGTGCCATCAGGGGACTAGCGGGTTACTACGAGCAGTACTTC. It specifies CAIRGLAGYYEQYF.

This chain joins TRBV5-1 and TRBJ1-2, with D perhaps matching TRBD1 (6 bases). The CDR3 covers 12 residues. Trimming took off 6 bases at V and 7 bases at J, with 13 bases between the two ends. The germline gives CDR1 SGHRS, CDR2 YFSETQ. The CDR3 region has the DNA TGCGCCAGCACAGGACAGCCGGGTGGCTACACCTTC. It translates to CASTGQPGGYTF.

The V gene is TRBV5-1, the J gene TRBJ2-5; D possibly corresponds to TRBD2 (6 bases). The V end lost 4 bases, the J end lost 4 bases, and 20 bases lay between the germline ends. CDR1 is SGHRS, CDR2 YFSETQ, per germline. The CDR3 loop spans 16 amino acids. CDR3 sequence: CASSTGPGLLPETQYF. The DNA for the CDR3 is TGCGCCAGCAGCACCGGACCGGGACTCCTCCCAGAGACCCAGTACTTC.

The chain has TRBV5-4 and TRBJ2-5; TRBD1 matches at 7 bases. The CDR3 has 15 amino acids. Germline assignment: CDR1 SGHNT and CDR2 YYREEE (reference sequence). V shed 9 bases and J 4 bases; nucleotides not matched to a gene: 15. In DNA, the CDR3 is TGTGCCACTACACCTACAGGGGCGGGTGGAGAGACCCAGTACTTC. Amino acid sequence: CATTPTGAGGETQYF.

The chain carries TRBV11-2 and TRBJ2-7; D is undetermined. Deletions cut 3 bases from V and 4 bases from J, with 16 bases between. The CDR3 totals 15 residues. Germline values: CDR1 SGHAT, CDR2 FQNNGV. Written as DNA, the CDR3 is TGTGCCAGCAGCTTTTCGACCCCAGGAACTTACGAGCAGTACTTC. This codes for CASSFSTPGTYEQYF.

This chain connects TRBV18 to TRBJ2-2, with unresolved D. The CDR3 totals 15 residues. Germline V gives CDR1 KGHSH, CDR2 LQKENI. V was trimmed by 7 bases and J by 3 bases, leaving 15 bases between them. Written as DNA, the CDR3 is TGTGCCAGCTTCCAGTCGAGGTCCGACACCGGGGAGCTGTTTTTT. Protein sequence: CASFQSRSDTGELFF.

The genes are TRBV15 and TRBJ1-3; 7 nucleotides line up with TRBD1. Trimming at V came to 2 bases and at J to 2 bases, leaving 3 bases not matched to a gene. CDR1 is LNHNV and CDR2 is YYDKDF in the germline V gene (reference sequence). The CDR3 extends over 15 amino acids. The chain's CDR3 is CATSRITGAGNTIYF. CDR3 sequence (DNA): TGTGCCACCAGCAGAATTACAGGGGCTGGAAACACCATATATTTT.

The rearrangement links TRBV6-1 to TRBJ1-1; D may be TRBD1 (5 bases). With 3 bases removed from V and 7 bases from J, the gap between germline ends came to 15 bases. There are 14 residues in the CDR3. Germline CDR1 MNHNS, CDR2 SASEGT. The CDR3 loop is CASSDGGIVIEAFF. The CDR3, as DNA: TGTGCCAGCAGTGACGGGGGGATTGTGATTGAAGCTTTCTTT.

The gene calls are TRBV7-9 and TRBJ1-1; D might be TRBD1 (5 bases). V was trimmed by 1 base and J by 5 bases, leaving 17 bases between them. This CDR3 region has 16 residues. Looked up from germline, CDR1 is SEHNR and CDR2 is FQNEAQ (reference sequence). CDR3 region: CASSLEPPGGRTEAFF. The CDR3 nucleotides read TGTGCCAGCAGCTTAGAGCCCCCGGGGGGGAGAACTGAAGCTTTCTTT.

The CDR3 DNA reads as TGCAGTGCTAGAGATTCGGAGGTTCAGTATTTT. Translation gives CSARDSEVQYF. V usage is TRBV20-1 and J usage is TRBJ2-3; TRBD2 is a possible D gene (5 bases). This CDR3 is 11 amino acids long. CDR1 and CDR2 from the germline V gene are DFQATT and SNEGSKA (reference sequence). V lost 0 bases and J 12 bases, leaving 10 bases between the germline ends.

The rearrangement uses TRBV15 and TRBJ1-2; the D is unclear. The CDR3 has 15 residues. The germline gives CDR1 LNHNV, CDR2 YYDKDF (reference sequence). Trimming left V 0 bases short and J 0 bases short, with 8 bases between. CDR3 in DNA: TGTGCCACCAGCAGAGATCGTTCAGCTAACTATGGCTACACCTTC. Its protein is CATSRDRSANYGYTF.